This T cell receptor beta chain was found in a study of blood T cell repertoires in COVID-19 (TCRdb year 2020). In the study overall: Samples covering the acute and convalescent phases of COVID-19 were provided by collaborators in the United States, Italy and Spain. The material from the prospective study consisted of cDNA or gDNA derived from T cells, B-cell-depleted T cells, or PBMCs. Deeply sampled blood TCRbeta repertoires from subjects exposed to, actively infected with, or recovered from COVID-19 were included in the dataset. A freely available public database, intended as a resource for researchers studying the immune response to SARS-CoV-2, is where the repertoires were released. Samples came from the ongoing ImmuneRACE study (first 160 participants) plus 1,254 subjects from 6 global collaborators. Sample metadata almost always included a de-identified subject ID, COVID-19 status, age in years and sex. Where available, HLA class I and class II types were taken from metadata supplied by the sample provider and were not determined by assay-based typing.

In the prospective study, participants were about 18 to 90 years old, resided in under 30 geographic areas of the United States, and were enrolled through a virtual design. In the prospective study, cohorts were assigned on the basis of participant-reported clinical history obtained from a screening survey and a study questionnaire. In the prospective study, mobile phlebotomists collected whole blood, serum and a nasopharyngeal or oropharyngeal swab from each participant. Participants in the prospective study had the option to provide additional blood draws and questionnaires over an approximately 2-month period. Blood samples from the prospective study were shipped frozen or at room temperature prior to DNA extraction. About this clone itself: Its antigen is currently not known. Qualities for individual bases were not recorded, and no much larger clone is one base off.

CDR1 and CDR2 (SNHLY, FYNNEI) derive from the germline V gene. Spanning cysteine to phenylalanine, the CDR3 consists of 13 amino acids. The kept DNA is CDR3 alone, 39 bases in frame from the first base. Unmatched junction bases come to 3, with V trimmed by 3 bases and J by 6 bases. TCRbeta CDR3 regions were amplified from genomic DNA by means of the immunoSEQ Assay, a bias-controlled multiplex PCR. For the original study's pipeline: The number of nucleated cells in each sample was estimated from the amplification of reference gene primers within the assay. To quantify the absolute abundance of each unique TCRbeta CDR3 rearrangement, sequence reads were collapsed and filtered. For each sample, productive Simpson clonality was calculated as the square root of Simpson's diversity index across productive rearrangements. Drawn from immuneACCESS, this table holds only the in-frame rearrangements with V and J called that TCRdb kept. Clones are partly lost; checked studies trace under half to an unresolved V gene and leave the rest unexplained. V and J calls and clone size are copied from that table; D and trimming were computed from the DNA. Within this sample are approximately 390,000 clones, with around 90% of them counted one time only. 2% to 2.5% of the sample goes to the ten largest clones.

Study-level results and caveats: How much clinical and demographic metadata was included differed by source and by participant, and the metadata was provided uncurated.

The chain couples TRBV2 to TRBJ1-2; 8 central nucleotides agree with TRBD1. Sequences were obtained from PBMCs or T cells enriched from blood (not recorded which). This clonotype originated in a woman in her thirties or forties with acute COVID-19. The CDR3 protein is CASSEQGADGYTF. The DNA reads TGTGCCAGCAGTGAGCAGGGGGCCGATGGCTACACCTTC.